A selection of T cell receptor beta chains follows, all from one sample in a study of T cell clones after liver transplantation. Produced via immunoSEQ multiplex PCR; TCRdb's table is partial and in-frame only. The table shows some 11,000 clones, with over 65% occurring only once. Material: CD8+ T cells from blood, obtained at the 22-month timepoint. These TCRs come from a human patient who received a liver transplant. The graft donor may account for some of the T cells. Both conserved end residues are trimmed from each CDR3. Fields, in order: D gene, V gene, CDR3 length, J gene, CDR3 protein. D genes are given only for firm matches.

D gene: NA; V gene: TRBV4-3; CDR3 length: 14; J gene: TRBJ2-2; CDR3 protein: ASSQGLDEYTGELF
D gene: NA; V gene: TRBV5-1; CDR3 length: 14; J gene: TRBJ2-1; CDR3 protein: ASSSRDRPLDNEQF
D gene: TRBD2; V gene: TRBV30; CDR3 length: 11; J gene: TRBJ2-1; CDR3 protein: AGRLAGGYEQF
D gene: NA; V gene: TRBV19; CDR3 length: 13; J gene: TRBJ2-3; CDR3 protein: ASSILGADTDTQY
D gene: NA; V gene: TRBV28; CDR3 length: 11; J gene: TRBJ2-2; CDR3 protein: ASNRMNTGELF
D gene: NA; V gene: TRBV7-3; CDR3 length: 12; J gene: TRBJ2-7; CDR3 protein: ASSLQPLGSEQY
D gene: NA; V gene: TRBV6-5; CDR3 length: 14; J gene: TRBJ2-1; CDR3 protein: ASSYNVWQLNNEQF
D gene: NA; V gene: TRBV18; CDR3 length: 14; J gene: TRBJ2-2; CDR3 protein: ASSREGLLNTGELF
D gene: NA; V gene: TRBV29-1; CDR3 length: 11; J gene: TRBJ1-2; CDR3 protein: SAPDSGPYGYT
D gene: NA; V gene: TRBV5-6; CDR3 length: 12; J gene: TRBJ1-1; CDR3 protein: ASSLELVSTEAF
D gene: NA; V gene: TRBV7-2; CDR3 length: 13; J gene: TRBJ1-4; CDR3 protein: ASSLEQATNEKLF
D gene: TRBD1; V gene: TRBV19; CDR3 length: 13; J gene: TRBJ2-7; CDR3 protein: ASSIYTGGSYEQY
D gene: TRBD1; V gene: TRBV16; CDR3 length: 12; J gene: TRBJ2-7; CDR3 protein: ASSPGTGGHEQY
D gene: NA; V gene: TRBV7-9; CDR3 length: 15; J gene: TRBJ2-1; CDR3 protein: ASSLPNGGNSYNEQF
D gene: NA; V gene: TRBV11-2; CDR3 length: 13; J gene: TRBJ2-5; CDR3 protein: ASKTPGVGQETQY
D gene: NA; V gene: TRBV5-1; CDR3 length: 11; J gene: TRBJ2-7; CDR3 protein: ASSPADLYEQY
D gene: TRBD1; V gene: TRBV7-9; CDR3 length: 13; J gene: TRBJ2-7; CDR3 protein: ASSSEQGLTYEQY
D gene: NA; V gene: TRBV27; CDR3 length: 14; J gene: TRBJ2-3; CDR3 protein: ASSKYTGTAEDTQY
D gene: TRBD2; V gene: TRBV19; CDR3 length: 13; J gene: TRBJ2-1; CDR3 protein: ASRETSGSYNEQF
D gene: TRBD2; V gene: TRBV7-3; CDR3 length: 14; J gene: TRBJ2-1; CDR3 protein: ASSWGLAGGRSEQF
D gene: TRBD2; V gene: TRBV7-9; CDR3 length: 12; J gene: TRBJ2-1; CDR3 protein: ASRPTSANNEQF
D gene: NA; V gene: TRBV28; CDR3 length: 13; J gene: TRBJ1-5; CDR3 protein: ASSGERMSNQPQH
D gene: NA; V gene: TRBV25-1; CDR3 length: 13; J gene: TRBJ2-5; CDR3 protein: ASKPSGRQEETQY
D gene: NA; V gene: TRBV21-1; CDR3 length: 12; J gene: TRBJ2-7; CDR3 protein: ASSVSGDTYEQY
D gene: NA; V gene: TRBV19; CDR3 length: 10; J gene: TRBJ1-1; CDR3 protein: ASSSPGTEAF
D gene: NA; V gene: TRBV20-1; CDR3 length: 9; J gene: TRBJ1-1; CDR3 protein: SARFVTEAF
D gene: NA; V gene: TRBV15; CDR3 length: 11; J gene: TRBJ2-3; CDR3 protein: ATSLGGEDTQY
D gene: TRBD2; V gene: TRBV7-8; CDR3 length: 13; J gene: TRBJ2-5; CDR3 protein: ASTLTSGIQETQY
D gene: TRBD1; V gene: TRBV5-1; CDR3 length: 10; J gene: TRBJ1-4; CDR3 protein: ASSLGGTAMF
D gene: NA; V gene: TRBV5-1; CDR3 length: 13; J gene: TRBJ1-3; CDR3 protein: ASSPTSDTGNTIY